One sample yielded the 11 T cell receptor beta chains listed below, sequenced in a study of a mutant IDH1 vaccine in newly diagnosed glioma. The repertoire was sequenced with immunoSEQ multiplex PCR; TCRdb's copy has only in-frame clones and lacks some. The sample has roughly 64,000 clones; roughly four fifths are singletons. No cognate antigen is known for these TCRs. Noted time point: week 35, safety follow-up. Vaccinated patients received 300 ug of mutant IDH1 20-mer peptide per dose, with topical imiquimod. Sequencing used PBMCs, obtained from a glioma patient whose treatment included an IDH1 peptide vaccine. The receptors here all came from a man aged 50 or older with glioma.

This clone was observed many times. This chain's CDR3 is CASSSGRGYTF. CDR3 nucleotide sequence: TGTGCCAGCTCTTCCGGTAGGGGCTACACCTTC. This chain connects TRBV18 to TRBJ1-2; D is unclear. In germline, CDR1 is KGHSH, CDR2 LQKENI. This CDR3 comprises 11 residues. Trimming removed 6 bases from V and 8 bases from J, with 10 bases in between.

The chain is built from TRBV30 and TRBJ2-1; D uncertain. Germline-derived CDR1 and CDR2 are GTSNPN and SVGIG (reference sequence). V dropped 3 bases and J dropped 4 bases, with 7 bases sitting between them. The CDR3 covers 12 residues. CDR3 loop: CAWRGFYNEQFF. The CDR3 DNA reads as TGTGCCTGGAGAGGCTTTTACAATGAGCAGTTCTTC. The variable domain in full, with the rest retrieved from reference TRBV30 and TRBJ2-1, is SQTIHQWPATLVQPVGSPLSLECTVEGTSNPNLYWYRQAAGRGLQLLFYSVGIGQISSEVPQNLSASRPQDRQFILSSKKLLLSDSGFYLCAWRGFYNEQFFGPGTRLTVL.

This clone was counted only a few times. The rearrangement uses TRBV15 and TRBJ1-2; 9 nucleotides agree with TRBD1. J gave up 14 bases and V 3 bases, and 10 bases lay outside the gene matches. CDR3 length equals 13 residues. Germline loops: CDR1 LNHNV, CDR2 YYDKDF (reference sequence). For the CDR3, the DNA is TGTGCCACCAGCAGTGCCTCCGGGACAGGGACAACCTTC. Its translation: CATSSASGTGTTF.

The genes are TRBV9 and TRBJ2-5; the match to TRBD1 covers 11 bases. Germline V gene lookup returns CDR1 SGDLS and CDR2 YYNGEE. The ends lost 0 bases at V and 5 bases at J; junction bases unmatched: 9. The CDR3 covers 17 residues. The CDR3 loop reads CASSVGSWTGGRETQYF. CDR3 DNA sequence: TGTGCCAGCAGCGTAGGGAGTTGGACAGGGGGCCGTGAGACCCAGTACTTC.

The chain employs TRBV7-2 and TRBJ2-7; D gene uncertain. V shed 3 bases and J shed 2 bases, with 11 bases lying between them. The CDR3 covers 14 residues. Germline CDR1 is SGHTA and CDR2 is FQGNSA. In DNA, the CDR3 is TGTGCCAGCAGCTTGACTTATCGGGCCTACGAGCAGTACTTC. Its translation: CASSLTYRAYEQYF.

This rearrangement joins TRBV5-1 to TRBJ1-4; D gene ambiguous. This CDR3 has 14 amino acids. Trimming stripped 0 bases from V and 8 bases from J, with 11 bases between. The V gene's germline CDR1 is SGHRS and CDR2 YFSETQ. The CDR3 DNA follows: TGCGCCAGCAGCTTGGACAGCCCCAGGGAAAAACTGTTTTTT. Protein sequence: CASSLDSPREKLFF.

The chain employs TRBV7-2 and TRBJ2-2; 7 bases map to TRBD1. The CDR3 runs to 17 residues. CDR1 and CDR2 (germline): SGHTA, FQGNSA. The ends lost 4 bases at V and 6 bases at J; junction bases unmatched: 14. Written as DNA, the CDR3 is TGTGCCAGCAGCTATTACACCGGGACAGACCTACCCGGGGAGCTGTTTTTT. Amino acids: CASSYYTGTDLPGELFF. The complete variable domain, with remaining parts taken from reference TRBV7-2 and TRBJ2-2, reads GAGVSQSPSNKVTEKGKDVELRCDPISGHTALYWYRQSLGQGLEFLIYFQGNSAPDKSGLPSDRFSAERTGGSVSTLTIQRTQQEDSAVYLCASSYYTGTDLPGELFFGEGSRLTVL.

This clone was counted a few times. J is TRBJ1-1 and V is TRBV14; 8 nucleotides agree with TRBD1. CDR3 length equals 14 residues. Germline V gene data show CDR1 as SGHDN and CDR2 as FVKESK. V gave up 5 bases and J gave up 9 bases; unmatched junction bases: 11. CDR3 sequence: CASSSRQGRIKAFF. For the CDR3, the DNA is TGTGCCAGCAGCTCGCGACAGGGGAGAATTAAAGCTTTCTTT. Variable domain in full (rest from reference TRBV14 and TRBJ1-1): EAGVTQFPSHSVIEKGQTVTLRCDPISGHDNLYWYRRVMGKEIKFLLHFVKESKQDESGMPNNRFLAERTGGTYSTLKVQPAELEDSGVYFCASSSRQGRIKAFFGQGTRLTVV.

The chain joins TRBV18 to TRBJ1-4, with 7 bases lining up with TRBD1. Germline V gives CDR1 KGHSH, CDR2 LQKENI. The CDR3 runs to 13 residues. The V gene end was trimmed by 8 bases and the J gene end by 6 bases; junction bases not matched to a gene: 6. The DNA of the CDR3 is TGTGCCAGCGTCGGGACAGAGGATGAAAAACTGTTTTTT. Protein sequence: CASVGTEDEKLFF.

CDR3 residues: CATSPRRQISNQPQHF. DNA for the CDR3: TGTGCCACCAGCCCCAGGCGACAGATTAGCAATCAGCCCCAGCATTTT. V is TRBV15 and J is TRBJ1-5; possible D gene TRBD1, 5 bases. Trimming pared 5 bases from V and 0 bases from J, leaving 14 bases between. The CDR3 totals 16 residues. Germline V gives CDR1 LNHNV, CDR2 YYDKDF (reference sequence).

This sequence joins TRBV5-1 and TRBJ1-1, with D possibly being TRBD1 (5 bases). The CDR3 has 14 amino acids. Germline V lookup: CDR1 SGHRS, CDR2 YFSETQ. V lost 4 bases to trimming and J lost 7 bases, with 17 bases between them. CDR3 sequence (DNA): TGCGCCAGCAGCCCGGAGGGGAGACGGGATGAAGCTTTCTTT. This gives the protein CASSPEGRRDEAFF. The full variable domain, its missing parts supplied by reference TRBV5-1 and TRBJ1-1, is KAGVTQTPRYLIKTRGQQVTLSCSPISGHRSVSWYQQTPGQGLQFLFEYFSETQRNKGNFPGRFSGRQFSNSRSEMNVSTLELGDSALYLCASSPEGRRDEAFFGQGTRLTVV.